Listed below are T cell receptor beta chains from one sample, sequenced in a study of T-cell memory formation after mild COVID-19. TCRdb independently ran MiXCR on the 5' RACE reads; one entry per CDR3 protein. The sample holds around 200,000 distinct CDR3 sequences; 20% to 25% are singletons and the top ten take about 23%. Sequenced: PBMCs or a T cell subset sorted from them (not recorded which). The receptors were gathered from an adult woman who had mild COVID-19 (a few samples of this study predate the infection). Cell type and time point are not known. CDR3s include the opening cysteine and the closing phenylalanine or tryptophan. D genes are given only for firm matches. Clone sizes are given selectively: once, few, many, or a class where the clone is expanded.

j_gene,v_gene,d_gene,abundance,CDR3nt,CDR3aa
TRBJ2-5,TRBV6-2/TRBV6-3,TRBD1,few,TGTGCCAGCAGTTACTCGCATTTGGGGACAGGGAACCAAGAGACCCAGTACTTC,CASSYSHLGTGNQETQYF
TRBJ2-7,TRBV15,NA,NA,TGTGCCACCAGCAGAGACCTGCAGGCGACCTACGAGCAGTACTTC,CATSRDLQATYEQYF
TRBJ2-5,TRBV25-1,TRBD1,NA,TGTGCCAGCAGTGGGTTGACAGGGGGCCAAGAGACCCAGTACTTC,CASSGLTGGQETQYF
TRBJ1-2,TRBV7-3,NA,NA,TGTGCCAGCAGCTCATACAGGGACCTCTATGGCTACACCTTC,CASSSYRDLYGYTF
TRBJ1-1,TRBV30,NA,few,TGTGCCTGGATCCGGGAGGGGGTTGGATCTGAAGCTTTCTTT,CAWIREGVGSEAFF
TRBJ2-1,TRBV20-1,TRBD2,NA,TGCAGTGAACGCCTAGCGGGAGGTAGTGAGCAGTTCTTC,CSERLAGGSEQFF
TRBJ2-3,TRBV11-2,NA,few,TGTGCCAGCAGCTTAGGGGCCTCCTACACAGATACGCAGTATTTT,CASSLGASYTDTQYF
TRBJ1-1,TRBV4-1,NA,few,TGCGCCAGCAGCCCCGACGCTGACCAGAACACTGAAGCTTTCTTT,CASSPDADQNTEAFF
TRBJ2-5,TRBV12-3/TRBV12-4,TRBD2,many,TGTGCCAGCAGTCCGAGACTAGCTGGGCCGCTAGAGACCCAGTACTTC,CASSPRLAGPLETQYF
TRBJ2-7,TRBV25-1,NA,NA,TGTGCCAGCAGTGAATATGTCTTGCCCTACGAGCAGTACTTC,CASSEYVLPYEQYF
TRBJ1-1,TRBV2,NA,few,TGTGCCAGCAGTGGGTCGCCTGAAGCTTTCTTT,CASSGSPEAFF
TRBJ2-7,TRBV5-1,TRBD2,few,TGCGCCAGCAGCTTGACTAGCGGGGGGTCCTTCTCGGACTTC,CASSLTSGGSFSDF
TRBJ1-5,TRBV21-1,NA,few,TGTGCCAGCAGCAAAGGGCACAATCAGCCCCAGCATTTT,CASSKGHNQPQHF
TRBJ2-7,TRBV7-9,TRBD2,NA,TGTGCCAGCAGCTATAGCGGGACACCCTCCTACGAGCAGTACTTC,CASSYSGTPSYEQYF
TRBJ2-3,TRBV6-4,NA,few,TGTGCCAGCAGTGCTGGCCAGGACCTCAAACCGACAGATACGCAGTATTTT,CASSAGQDLKPTDTQYF
TRBJ2-1,TRBV12-3/TRBV12-4,NA,few,TGTGCCAGCAGTTTAGCGACCGACAATGAGCAGTTCTTC,CASSLATDNEQFF
TRBJ2-5,TRBV27,NA,NA,TGTGCCAGCTCCGGGTTTTACCAAGAGACCCAGTACTTC,CASSGFYQETQYF
TRBJ2-3,TRBV2,TRBD2,many,TGTGCCAGCAGTGAAGCGCTCCGGACTAGTAGCACAGATACGCAGTATTTT,CASSEALRTSSTDTQYF
TRBJ2-7,TRBV6-2/TRBV6-3,TRBD2,few,TGTGCCAGCAGTTCCAACCCACTGACTAGCGGGAACTACGAGCAGTACTTC,CASSSNPLTSGNYEQYF
TRBJ2-2,TRBV20-1,TRBD2,NA,TGCAGTGTCGGCTCGGCGGGAGGGGAGAACACCGGGGAGCTGTTTTTT,CSVGSAGGENTGELFF
TRBJ2-7,TRBV15,NA,NA,TGTGCCACCAGCAGAGACCAGGGGAAAGCCTACGAGCAGTACTTC,CATSRDQGKAYEQYF
TRBJ2-7,TRBV7-8,NA,few,TGTGCCAGCAGCCCAACGGGACTCAAAGAAGGAGAGCAGTACTTC,CASSPTGLKEGEQYF
TRBJ1-1,TRBV12-3/TRBV12-4,NA,NA,TGTGCCAGCAGCCCAGATCTTGAGGGTACTGAAGCTTTCTTT,CASSPDLEGTEAFF
TRBJ2-3,TRBV27,TRBD2,few,TGTGCCAGCAGTTATAGCGGGAGGGCCGGGGATACGCAGTATTTT,CASSYSGRAGDTQYF
TRBJ1-6,TRBV7-9,NA,few,TGTGCCAGCAGATCTAACGAACATTCACCCCTCCACTTT,CASRSNEHSPLHF
TRBJ2-3,TRBV9,TRBD1,NA,TGTGCCAGCAGCTTCAACGAGGGGGCCGGAGATACGCAGTATTTT,CASSFNEGAGDTQYF
TRBJ1-1,TRBV12-3/TRBV12-4,TRBD1,NA,TGTGCCAGCAGTCCCGGACAGGGGAGCAACACTGAAGCTTTCTTT,CASSPGQGSNTEAFF
TRBJ2-5,TRBV11-2,NA,NA,TGTGCCAGCAGCCCCAGCCCCCCGGAGACCCAGTACTTC,CASSPSPPETQYF
TRBJ2-3,TRBV7-9,NA,few,TGTGCCAGCAGCTTAGAGTACGTCGGGGGCACAGATACGCAGTATTTT,CASSLEYVGGTDTQYF
TRBJ1-2,TRBV9,NA,NA,TGTGCCAGCAGCTCCGCGGGGGCCTATGGCTACACCTTC,CASSSAGAYGYTF
TRBJ2-7,TRBV30,TRBD1,few,TGTGCCTGGAGTTCCGGGACAGGGTCCTACGAGCAGTACTTC,CAWSSGTGSYEQYF
TRBJ2-1,TRBV24-1,TRBD1,few,TGTGCCACCAGTGAAGGGGGCAACAATGAGCAGTTCTTC,CATSEGGNNEQFF
TRBJ2-3,TRBV5-8,NA,NA,TGTGCCAGCAGCACCCGGGACACGAGCACAGATACGCAGTATTTT,CASSTRDTSTDTQYF
TRBJ2-1,TRBV2,TRBD2,NA,TGTGCCAGCAGTGAAGTTAGCGGGAGGAATGAGCAGTTCTTC,CASSEVSGRNEQFF
TRBJ2-7,TRBV7-2,TRBD2,NA,TGTGCCAGCAGCTCGACTAGCGGCCCTTACGAGCAGTACTTC,CASSSTSGPYEQYF
TRBJ2-3,TRBV5-8,NA,NA,TGTGCCAGCAGCTCCCCCTTTGCGGGTCCGGCGCAGTATTTT,CASSSPFAGPAQYF